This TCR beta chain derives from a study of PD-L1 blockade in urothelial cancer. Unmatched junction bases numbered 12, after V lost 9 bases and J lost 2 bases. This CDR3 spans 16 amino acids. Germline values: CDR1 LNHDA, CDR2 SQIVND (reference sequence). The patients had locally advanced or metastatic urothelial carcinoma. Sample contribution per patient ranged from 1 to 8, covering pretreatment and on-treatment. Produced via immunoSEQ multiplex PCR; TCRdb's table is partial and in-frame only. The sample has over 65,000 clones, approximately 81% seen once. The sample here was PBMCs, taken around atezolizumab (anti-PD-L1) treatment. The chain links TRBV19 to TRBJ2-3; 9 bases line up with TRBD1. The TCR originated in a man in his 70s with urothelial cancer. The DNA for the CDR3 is TGTGCCAGCTCCGGGGTACAGGGGGCTAACACAGATACGCAGTATTTT. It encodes CASSGVQGANTDTQYF.